A single T cell receptor beta chain is shown here with its context. The target of this receptor is not known. Nothing much larger sits one base from this clone, and base qualities are not available. Bulk bone marrow was analyzed, and T-cell subsets were not sorted. Bone marrow from around twelve myelodysplastic syndrome patients was immunosequenced for TCR beta CDR3 regions before and after hypomethylating agent therapy. To track the repertoire longitudinally, every patient provided one baseline bone marrow along with two to three bone marrows taken at different post-treatment timepoints. Genomic DNA was isolated from whole bone marrow, and DNA quality was assessed with TapeStation, NanoDrop OneC and PicoGreen assays. V gives up 7 bases and J gives up 1 base, and the segment between their germline ends measures 17 bases. The CDR3 covers 16 residues, taking in both the cysteine and the phenylalanine. The kept DNA is CDR3 alone, 48 bases in frame from the first base. CDR1 and CDR2 were assigned from the germline V gene (reference sequence) as LNHDA and SQIVND.

The sample belongs to a study of hypomethylating agent response in myelodysplastic syndrome (TCRdb year 2021). Regarding the complete study: The hypomethylating agents azacitidine (about 75% of the 11) or decitabine (3 of 11) were used to treat the patients. Complete response or hematologic improvement counted as response, and patients meeting neither criterion were classed as non-responders. The most frequent mutation was TET2, found in about 45% of the 11 patients. Among the myelodysplastic syndrome patients in the cohort, several were male and 2 were female. Roughly six patients responded with complete response or hematologic improvement, and about five patients were non-responders. Patients had a mean age of approximately 72 +/- 6.3 years, and a diploid cytogenetic profile was the most common. Study-wide conclusions, independent of this receptor: No significant change in richness, rarefaction diversity or clonality was detected after hypomethylating agent treatment, either across all patients or within response groups. The healthy control donors were not matched in age to the MDS patients, and this mismatch could have affected the comparison between MDS and healthy donors. The shared GLIPH2 clusters might recognize novel MDS antigens, but this possibility was not confirmed and requires experimental validation. Novel clonotypes emerged more often in responders, while non-responders showed more contracted clonotypes after treatment. Only 11 to 12 patients were analyzed, so the study cohort was small.

The library was generated by the immunoSEQ multiplex PCR assay. Sequencing was run at survey resolution with two replicates of 200 ng each, for a total of roughly 400 ng of DNA per sample. Using multiplex PCR primers aimed at V and J genes, the hsTCRB kit picked up rearranged TCRB sequences in genomic DNA. The CDR3 region was amplified in a first PCR of around 29 cycles using the QIAGEN Multiplex PCR Kit. A second PCR of about 8 cycles attached sample barcodes and Illumina adapters to each replicate. A QuantStudio 6 together with the KAPA library quantification kit was used to quantify the pooled libraries. About 15 pM of pooled libraries were sequenced on an Illumina MiSeq with 156-cycle single-end reads and a 15-cycle index read. The study's processing was this. Of roughly 170,000 unique clonotypes, 1.7% were flagged by VDJdb annotation as previously reported viral-epitope-specific. Raw reads were processed by the immunoSEQ Data Assistant and immunoSEQ Analyzer into normalized, annotated TCRB repertoires. Clonotypes were analyzed with BioAnalyzer and version 0.6.5 of the immunarch R package. Richness was estimated after downsampling every repertoire to the clone count of the smallest repertoire. Fisher's exact tests classified clonotypes as expanded, contracted or novel, with novel meaning zero frequency before treatment. Significantly changed CDR3 beta sequences were clustered with GLIPH2 at simulation_depth=1000 and kmer_min_depth=3, and CDR3s shorter than five residues were left out. TCRdb took this table from immuneACCESS and kept in-frame rearrangements with V and J called. Such tables lack part of the clones; where checked against another copy, unresolved V genes explain under half of the gap, and the rest is unexplained. V, J and clone size are taken as reported in that table, and D and trimming were inferred from the DNA itself. The sample yields over 3,000 clones; approximately 78% were counted once. Of the sample, roughly 5.2% falls within the top ten clones.

Sequencing used bone marrow, obtained before or after starting hypomethylating agent treatment for myelodysplastic syndrome (not recorded which). The chain uses TRBV19 and TRBJ1-5; possibly the D gene is TRBD1, per 6 matching bases. The receptor's source is a human donor with myelodysplastic syndrome. Read as DNA, the sequence is TGTGCCAGTAAATTAAGGGGGGAAACGAGCAATCAGCCCCAGCATTTT. Its protein is CASKLRGETSNQPQHF.